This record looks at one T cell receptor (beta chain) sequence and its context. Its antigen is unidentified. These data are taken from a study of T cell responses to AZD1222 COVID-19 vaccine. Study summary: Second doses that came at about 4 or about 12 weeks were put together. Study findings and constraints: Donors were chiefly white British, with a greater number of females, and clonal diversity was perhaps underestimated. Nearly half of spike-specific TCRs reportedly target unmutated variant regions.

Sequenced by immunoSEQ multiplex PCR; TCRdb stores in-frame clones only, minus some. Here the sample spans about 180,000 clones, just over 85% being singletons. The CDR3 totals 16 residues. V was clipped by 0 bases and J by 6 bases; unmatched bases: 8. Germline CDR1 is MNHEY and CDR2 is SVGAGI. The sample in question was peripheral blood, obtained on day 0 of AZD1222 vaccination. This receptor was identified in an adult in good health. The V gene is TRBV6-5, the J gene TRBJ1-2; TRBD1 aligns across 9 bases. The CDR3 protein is CASSYSTGTGSHGYTF. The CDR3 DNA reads TGTGCCAGCAGTTACTCCACCGGGACAGGGTCTCATGGCTACACCTTC.